The text below deals with one T cell receptor beta chain. This clonotype was observed many times. Its antigen remains unidentified. The sample holds no much larger clone one base away, and base qualities are not on file. The sample is drawn from a study of T cell repertoires in cytomegalovirus infection (dated by TCRdb to between 2018 and 2021). In the study overall: Peptide stimulations targeted recently identified HLA-C-restricted CMV epitopes, whose presentation resists viral immunomodulation, together with well-studied HLA-B-restricted epitopes. Donor HLA type was relevant to the analysis, as public TCR beta signatures indicated carriage of CMV infection together with the matching HLA type. On the study overall, not on this receptor specifically: In the ex vivo response, HLA-C-restricted CMV-specific TCR beta clonotypes were dominant, and in two of eight donors the single most frequent clonotype came from this HLA-C-restricted group. Carriers of CMV infection plus the relevant HLA type were discriminated by the cumulative frequency of public TCR beta family members in the study cohort and in an independent roughly 370-donor cohort.

Sequenced on an Illumina HiSeq 1500. Using fastp at Q25 and MiXCR, TCRdb reprocessed the public reads and kept productive beta chains. Duplicate CDR3 protein sequences are folded into a single record with the most common DNA and genes. The table for this sample lists roughly 69,000 distinct CDR3 sequences; 25% to 30% of them were counted only once. The ten largest clonotypes hold 45% to 65% of the sample. The CDR3 has 14 amino acids, counting the end cysteine and phenylalanine. Just CDR3 DNA is preserved here, 42 bases in frame from base 1. Per the germline V gene (reference sequence), SEHNR is the CDR1 and FQNEAQ is the CDR2. V and J are trimmed by 5 bases and 3 bases, and the gene matches miss 4 bases of the junction. This specimen's treatment or condition label, per the study, means: in vitro stimulation with specific CMV peptide epitopes to enrich CMV-specific T cells.

The source is a human donor in good health (CMV status not recorded). Some clones in this sample may be carry-over from other donors' samples. The chain is assembled from TRBV7-9 and TRBJ2-7; TRBD1 matches 10 bases in the middle. Sample: CD8+ T cells from cultured PBMCs, taken from culture after CMV antigen stimulation. The CDR3 in this case is CASSPRDRGYEQYF. Here is the DNA: TGTGCCAGCAGCCCCCGGGACAGGGGCTACGAGCAGTACTTC. Where the CDR3 stops, the reference TRBV7-9 and TRBJ2-7 genes take over; the full variable domain is DTGVSQNPRHKITKRGQNVTFRCDPISEHNRLYWYRQTLGQGPEFLTYFQNEAQLEKSRLLSDRFSAERPKGSFSTLEIQRTEQGDSAMYLCASSPRDRGYEQYFGPGTRLTVT.